The T cell receptor beta chain described here comes from a study of T cell responses to AZD1222 COVID-19 vaccine. Of note for this clone: Its antigen remains unknown.

V lost 5 bases, J lost 7 bases, and 14 bases lay in between. From germline, CDR1 is MNHEY and CDR2 SMNVEV (reference sequence). The CDR3 contains 14 residues. Study results and limitations: Two AZD1222 administrations were followed by greater Spike-specific TCR breadth and depth. Sampled repertoires all dated from after the peak T cell response. The study identified only six AZD1222 recipients as seropositive at baseline.

Clones were sequenced by immunoSEQ multiplex PCR, and TCRdb holds only the in-frame ones, with some missing. This table holds more than 95,000 clones, 75% to 90% found once. The sample here was peripheral blood, taken on day 0 of AZD1222 vaccination. The TCR originated in an adult in good health. This chain connects TRBV27 to TRBJ2-2; maybe TRBD1 (5 bases). The CDR3 coding sequence is TGTGCCAGCAGTCTGACAGCCTACGGCGGGGAGCTGTTTTTT. Protein sequence: CASSLTAYGGELFF.